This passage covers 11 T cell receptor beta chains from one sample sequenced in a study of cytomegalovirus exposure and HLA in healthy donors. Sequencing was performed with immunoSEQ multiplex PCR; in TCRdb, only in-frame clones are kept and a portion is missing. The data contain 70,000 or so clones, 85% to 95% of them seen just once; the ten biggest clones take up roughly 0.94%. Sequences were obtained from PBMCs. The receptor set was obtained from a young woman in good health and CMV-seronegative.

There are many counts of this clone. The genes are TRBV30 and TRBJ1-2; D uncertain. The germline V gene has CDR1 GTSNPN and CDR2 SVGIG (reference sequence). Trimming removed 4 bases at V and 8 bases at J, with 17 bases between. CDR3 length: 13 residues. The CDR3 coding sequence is TGTGCCTGGACCCCTCAATCCTCGGGGGGCTACACCTTC. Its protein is CAWTPQSSGGYTF.

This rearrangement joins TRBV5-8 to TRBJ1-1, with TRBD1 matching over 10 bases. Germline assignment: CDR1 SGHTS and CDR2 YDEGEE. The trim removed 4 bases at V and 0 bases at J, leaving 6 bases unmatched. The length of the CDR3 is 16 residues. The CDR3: CASSTGQGGMNTEAFF. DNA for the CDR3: TGTGCCAGCAGCACCGGACAGGGGGGAATGAACACTGAAGCTTTCTTT.

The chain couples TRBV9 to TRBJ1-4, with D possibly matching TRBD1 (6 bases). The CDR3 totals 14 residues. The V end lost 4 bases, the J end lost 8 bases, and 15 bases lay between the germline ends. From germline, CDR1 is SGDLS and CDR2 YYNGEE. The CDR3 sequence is CASSHRARNEKLFF. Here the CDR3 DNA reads TGTGCCAGCAGCCACAGGGCGAGAAACGAAAAACTGTTTTTT.

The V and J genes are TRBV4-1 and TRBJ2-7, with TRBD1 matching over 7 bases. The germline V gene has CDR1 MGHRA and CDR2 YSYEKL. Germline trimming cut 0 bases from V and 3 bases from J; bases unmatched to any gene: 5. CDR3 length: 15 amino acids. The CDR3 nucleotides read TGCGCCAGCAGCCAAGATTGGGGGACAGACTACGAGCAGTACTTC. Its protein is CASSQDWGTDYEQYF.

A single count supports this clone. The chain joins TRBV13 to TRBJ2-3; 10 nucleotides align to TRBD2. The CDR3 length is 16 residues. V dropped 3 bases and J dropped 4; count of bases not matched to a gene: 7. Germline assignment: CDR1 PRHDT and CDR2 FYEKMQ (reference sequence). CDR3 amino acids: CASSLERGGSPDTQYF. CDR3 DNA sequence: TGTGCCAGCAGCTTGGAGCGGGGGGGCTCCCCAGATACGCAGTATTTT.

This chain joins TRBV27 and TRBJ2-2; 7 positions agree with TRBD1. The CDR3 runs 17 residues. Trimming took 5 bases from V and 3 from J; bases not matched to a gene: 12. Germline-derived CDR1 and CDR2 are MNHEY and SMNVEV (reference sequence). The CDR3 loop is CASSQNPRGRDTGELFF. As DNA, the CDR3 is TGTGCCAGCAGTCAAAACCCTAGGGGGCGCGACACCGGGGAGCTGTTTTTT.

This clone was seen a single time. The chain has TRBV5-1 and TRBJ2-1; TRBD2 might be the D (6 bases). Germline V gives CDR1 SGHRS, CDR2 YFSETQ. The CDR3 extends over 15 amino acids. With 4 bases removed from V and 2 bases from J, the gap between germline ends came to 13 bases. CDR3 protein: CASSGGTVAYNEQFF. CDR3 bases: TGCGCCAGCAGCGGGGGGACGGTAGCCTACAATGAGCAGTTCTTC.

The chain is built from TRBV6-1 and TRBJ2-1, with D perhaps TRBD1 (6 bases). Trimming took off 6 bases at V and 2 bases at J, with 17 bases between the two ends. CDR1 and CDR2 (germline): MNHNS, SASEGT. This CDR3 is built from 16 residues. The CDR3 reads CASRENRDKAYNEQFF. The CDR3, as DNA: TGTGCCAGCAGAGAAAACCGGGACAAGGCCTACAATGAGCAGTTCTTC.

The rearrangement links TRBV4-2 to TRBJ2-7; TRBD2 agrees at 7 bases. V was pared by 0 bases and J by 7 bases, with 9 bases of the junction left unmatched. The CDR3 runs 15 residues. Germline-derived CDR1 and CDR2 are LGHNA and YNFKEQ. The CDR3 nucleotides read TGTGCCAGCAGCCAAGATTGGGCGGGAGTAAAAGAGCAGTACTTC. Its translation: CASSQDWAGVKEQYF.

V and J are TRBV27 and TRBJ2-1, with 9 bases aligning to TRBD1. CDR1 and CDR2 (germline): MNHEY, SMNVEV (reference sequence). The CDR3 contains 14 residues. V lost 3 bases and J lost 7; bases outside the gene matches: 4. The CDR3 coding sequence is TGTGCCAGCAGTTTTGGGACAGGGATTAATGAGCAGTTCTTC. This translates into CASSFGTGINEQFF.

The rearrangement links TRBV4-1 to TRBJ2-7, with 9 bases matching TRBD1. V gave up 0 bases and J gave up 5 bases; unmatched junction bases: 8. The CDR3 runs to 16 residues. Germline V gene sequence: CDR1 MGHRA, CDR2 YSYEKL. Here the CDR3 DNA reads TGCGCCAGCAGCCAAGATGGAGGACAGGGGTGGGACGAGCAGTACTTC. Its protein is CASSQDGGQGWDEQYF.